Presented here are 19 T cell receptor beta chains from one specimen sequenced in a study of T cells in women clearing cervical HPV infection. The protocol was immunoSEQ multiplex PCR, while the TCRdb copy is restricted to in-frame clones and leaves out a portion. Recorded for this sample: 40,000 to 55,000 clones. Sequencing input: blood buffy coat. The receptors stem from a woman between 18 and 75 years old with a cervical HPV16 infection that either progressed to CIN3+ or cleared (not recorded which).

In regard to this clone: The sequenced fragment ends 3 residues before the CDR3 boundary, so the rest is inferred from the germline J gene. V and J are TRBV20-1 and TRBJ2-1; a possible D gene is TRBD2 (6 bases). The germline V and J ends were trimmed by 6 bases and 5 bases, with 17 bases remaining between them. The CDR3 runs 14 residues. Germline-derived CDR1 and CDR2 are DFQATT and SNEGSKA (reference sequence). CDR3 DNA, as far as it was read: TGCAGTGCGCGCCGTGGGGTAGCGGACAATGAG. This codes for CSARRGVADNE. The CDR3, in full, reads CSARRGVADNEQFF.

As to this clone: The missing CDR3 end, 3 residues past where the read stops, is filled in from the germline J gene. V gene TRBV18 combines with J gene TRBJ1-4; no reliable D call. Per germline, CDR1 KGHSH and CDR2 LQKENI. This CDR3 is built from 17 residues. The V end lost 2 bases, the J end lost 0 bases, and 13 bases lay between the germline ends. The sequenced part of the CDR3 DNA is TGTGCCAGCTCACCATCCAGAGTCCGTGCAACTAATGAAAAA. It is translated as CASSPSRVRATNEK. The full CDR3 is CASSPSRVRATNEKLFF.

In regard to this clone: The read comes to an end 3 residues before the CDR3 does, leaving the germline J gene to fill in the end. The rearrangement links TRBV3-1 (or the pseudogene TRBV3-2) to TRBJ2-3; D is unresolved. Trimming pared 4 bases from V and 1 base from J, leaving 12 bases between. CDR1 LGHDT and CDR2 YNNKEL come from the germline V gene (reference sequence). The CDR3 is 15 amino acids. This CDR3 reads CASSRRRLGTDTQYF. The covered CDR3 bases are TGTGCCAGCAGCCGTAGGCGGCTCGGCACAGATACG.

As to this clone: The read ends 3 residues before the CDR3 terminus; that terminus is restored from the germline J gene. This chain links TRBV2 with TRBJ2-4; TRBD2 matches at 8 bases. The CDR3 is 15 residues long. The V segment lost 3 bases and the J segment 8 bases; nucleotides outside the gene matches: 9. The V gene's germline CDR1 is SNHLY and CDR2 FYNNEI. The CDR3 loop reads CASSDSGGPRDIQYF. CDR3 DNA (partial): TGTGCCAGCAGTGATTCGGGGGGGCCGCGAGACATT.

On this clone itself: The read is 3 residues too short to cover the CDR3 end, so that end is filled in from the germline J gene. The chain joins TRBV7-8 to TRBJ1-2; D is perhaps TRBD1 (6 bases). CDR1 is SGHVS and CDR2 is FQNEAQ in the germline V gene. The CDR3 is made up of 16 amino acids. The part of the CDR3 DNA that was read is TGTGCCAGCAGCTCCCCCCTTGGGGGCTCAACAGATACC. It is translated as CASSSPLGGSTDT. The whole CDR3 region reads CASSSPLGGSTDTYTF.

Concerning this clone: With the read ending 3 residues before the CDR3 end, the germline J gene is used to fill in that end. J is TRBJ2-3 and V is TRBV6-1, with TRBD2 matching 11 bases. Germline CDR1 reads MNHNS; CDR2 reads SASEGT. The CDR3 totals 15 residues. CDR3 residues: CASSEGLAVQETQYF. Incomplete CDR3 DNA: TGTGCCAGCAGTGAGGGACTAGCGGTTCAAGAGACG.

On this clone: The read comes to an end 3 residues before the CDR3 does, leaving the germline J gene to fill in the end. The chain combines TRBV28 with TRBJ2-7; no clear D gene. Germline lookup yields CDR1 MDHEN and CDR2 SYDVKM. Trimming removed 4 bases at V and 4 bases at J, with 20 bases between. The CDR3 totals 16 residues. CDR3 amino acids: CASSSAGLVNRYEQYF. The DNA read from the CDR3 is TGTGCCAGCAGTTCCGCTGGGCTCGTCAACCGGTACGAG. Drawing the rest from reference TRBV28 and TRBJ2-7, the complete variable domain is DVKVTQSSRYLVKRTGEKVFLECVQDMDHENMFWYRQDPGLGLRLIYFSYDVKMKEKGDIPEGYSVSREKKERFSLILESASTNQTSMYLCASSSAGLVNRYEQYFGPGTRLTVT.

Details on this clone: The read is 3 residues too short to cover the CDR3 end, so that end is filled in from the germline J gene. This chain joins TRBV18 and TRBJ2-7; 13 nucleotides agree with TRBD2. The CDR3 spans 16 residues. Germline V gene sequence: CDR1 KGHSH, CDR2 LQKENI. With 3 bases clipped from V and 4 bases from J, the junction kept 6 bases outside the gene matches. The CDR3: CASSPRTSGGLYEQYF. CDR3 DNA (partial): TGTGCCAGCTCACCGAGGACTAGCGGGGGACTTTACGAG.

Comment on this clone: The sequence runs out 3 residues before the end of the CDR3; the remainder is reconstructed from the germline J gene. The chain uses TRBV18 and TRBJ1-1; D gene ambiguous. In germline, CDR1 is KGHSH, CDR2 LQKENI. V lost 6 bases and J 1 base, leaving 9 bases between the germline ends. The CDR3 contains 13 residues. The CDR3 DNA, read in part, is TGTGCCAGCTCCTCAGGCCAGAACACTGAA. This encodes CASSSGQNTE. The full CDR3 is CASSSGQNTEAFF.

The part of the CDR3 DNA that was read is TGTGCCAGCAGTTCCCTAGCGGGTTCAGGCCGGGGCGAG. Protein product: CASSSLAGSGRGE. In full, the CDR3 reads CASSSLAGSGRGEQYF. The V call is TRBV27, the J call TRBJ2-7; 8 bases are a match to TRBD2. The read stops 3 residues short of the end of the CDR3; the missing end is completed from the germline J gene. CDR3 length: 16 amino acids. The V and J ends lost 4 bases and 6 bases, in that order; junction bases with no gene match: 14. Germline V lookup: CDR1 MNHEY, CDR2 SMNVEV (reference sequence).

Note on this clone: The read gets to within 3 residues of the CDR3 end, and the germline J gene fills in the rest. The chain recombines TRBV11-1 with TRBJ1-1, with D perhaps TRBD1 (6 bases). With 5 bases removed from V and 3 bases from J, the gap between germline ends came to 16 bases. The CDR3 spans 15 residues. CDR1 is SGHAT, CDR2 FQDESV, per germline (reference sequence). The CDR3 loop reads CASSISTGPDTEAFF. The sequenced CDR3 bases are TGTGCCAGCAGCATCTCTACAGGGCCGGACACTGAA.

Comments on this clone: Read sequence stops 3 residues before the CDR3 end, and the germline J gene provides the missing end. The chain joins TRBV12-3 or TRBV12-4 to TRBJ2-1; a weak D match, TRBD2 (6 bases). V shed 5 bases and J shed 6 bases, with 11 bases lying between them. CDR3 length equals 13 residues. The sequenced CDR3 bases are TGTGCCAGCAGTGTCGGGACTCCCAATGAG. Protein product: CASSVGTPNE. The entire CDR3 protein is CASSVGTPNEQFF.

As regards this clone: Read sequence stops 3 residues before the CDR3 end, and the germline J gene provides the missing end. The chain carries TRBV20-1 and TRBJ2-7; D not certain. The CDR3 length is 14 residues. The V gene's germline CDR1 is DFQATT and CDR2 SNEGSKA (reference sequence). V was pared by 3 bases and J by 0 bases, with 12 bases between. Here the CDR3 reads CSASKAASSYEQYF. The sequenced CDR3 bases are TGCAGTGCTAGTAAGGCGGCGAGCTCCTACGAG.

About this clone itself: The DNA ends 3 residues before the CDR3 does, and the rest of the CDR3 is filled in from the germline J gene. The chain joins TRBV29-1 to TRBJ2-1; D uncertain. Germline CDR1 reads SQVTM; CDR2 reads ANQGSEA. The ends were cut back, 7 bases at V and 1 base at J, with 2 bases in the middle. This CDR3 has 10 amino acids. CDR3 residues: CSASYNEQFF. CDR3 bases read: TGCAGCGCTTCCTACAATGAG.

Turning to this clone: From the germline J gene comes the end of the CDR3, since the read stops 3 residues before it. The chain links TRBV6-1 to TRBJ1-4, with D unclear. The CDR3 runs 11 residues. The germline V gene encodes CDR1 MNHNS and CDR2 SASEGT. CDR3 DNA, as far as it was read: TGTGCCAGCAGTGACCGGGGAGCA. As protein: CASSDRGA. The whole CDR3 reads CASSDRGALFF.

Remarks on this clone: Read coverage stops 3 residues before the CDR3 terminus; the germline J gene supplies the remainder. The chain combines TRBV6-4 with TRBJ2-3; TRBD2 matches 14 bases. This CDR3 comprises 16 residues. V dropped 0 bases and J dropped 4; count of bases not matched to a gene: 0. Germline values: CDR1 MRHNA, CDR2 SNTAGT. CDR3 sequence reads: CASSDSTSGGADTQYF. The sequenced part of the CDR3 DNA is TGTGCCAGCAGTGACTCGACTAGCGGGGGGGCAGATACG.

Turning to this clone: The sequenced fragment ends 3 residues before the CDR3 boundary, so the rest is inferred from the germline J gene. The rearrangement uses TRBV12-3 or TRBV12-4 and TRBJ1-5; D ambiguous. This CDR3 is 14 amino acids long. The V gene lost 0 bases and the J gene lost 9 bases, with 12 bases spanning the gap. CDR3 region: CASSLALRFRPQHF. The covered CDR3 bases are TGTGCCAGCAGTTTAGCGCTTCGGTTTCGGCCC.

CDR3 DNA, as far as it was read: TGTGCCAGCAGCTGGGGGACAGAAACAGATACG. Its protein product is CASSWGTETDT. The whole CDR3 sequence is CASSWGTETDTQYF. The chain recombines TRBV5-6 with TRBJ2-3; 7 bases map to TRBD1. The DNA ends 3 residues before the CDR3 does, and the rest of the CDR3 is filled in from the germline J gene. J was trimmed by 3 bases and V by 3 bases; bases with no gene match: 4. Germline assignment: CDR1 SGHDT and CDR2 YYEEEE. The CDR3 totals 14 residues.

A note on this clone: The DNA ends 3 residues before the CDR3 does, and the rest of the CDR3 is filled in from the germline J gene. V gene TRBV28 combines with J gene TRBJ2-7; 12 nucleotides match TRBD1. Trimming at V came to 4 bases and at J to 5 bases, leaving 6 bases not matched to a gene. Germline values: CDR1 MDHEN, CDR2 SYDVKM. This CDR3 has 15 residues. CDR3 protein: CASSSAGQGADEQYF. Incomplete CDR3 DNA: TGTGCCAGCAGTTCCGCGGGACAGGGGGCCGACGAG.